These 10 T cell receptor beta chains were sequenced from one sample in a study of T cells in Graves' hyperthyroidism and ophthalmopathy. Amplification of TCR beta CDR3 regions used RNA as the template. The HTBI primer set drove a first-round RT-PCR of the TCR CDR3. TCRdb recomputed calls from the multiplex PCR reads with MiXCR, one row per CDR3 protein. Altogether about 540,000 distinct CDR3 sequences are present, around 42% being singletons, with the ten largest covering roughly 8.2%. The source material was peripheral blood or thyroid tissue (not recorded which). Every receptor here comes from a woman younger than 30 with Graves' hyperthyroidism.

A few counts support this clonotype. The chain joins TRBV20-1 to TRBJ2-5; no firm D call. CDR3 size: 13 residues. Germline values: CDR1 DFQATT, CDR2 SNEGSKA (reference sequence). V lost 5 bases to trimming and J lost 0 bases, with 10 bases between them. The CDR3 reads CSAVMSYQETQYF. For the CDR3, the DNA is TGCAGTGCTGTCATGTCGTACCAAGAGACCCAGTACTTC.

This clonotype was counted a few times. The rearrangement joins TRBV9 to TRBJ1-6; D perhaps matches TRBD1 (6 bases). Germline V lookup: CDR1 SGDLS, CDR2 YYNGEE. V lost 7 bases to trimming and J lost 6 bases, with 14 bases between them. The CDR3 is made up of 14 amino acids. For the CDR3, the DNA is TGTGCCAGCGGGGAAGGACAGCGTAATTCACCCCTCCACTTT. Translating it yields CASGEGQRNSPLHF. Together with reference TRBV9 and TRBJ1-6, the CDR3 gives the full variable domain: DSGVTQTPKHLITATGQRVTLRCSPRSGDLSVYWYQQSLDQGLQFLIQYYNGEERAKGNILERFSAQQFPDLHSELNLSSLELGDSALYFCASGEGQRNSPLHFGNGTRLTVT.

Worth noting for this clonotype: The junction does not match germline at one end; this may be a read error. The V gene is TRBV7-2, the J gene TRBJ2-5; TRBD1 aligns across 11 bases. The CDR3 runs 17 residues. In germline, CDR1 is SGHTA, CDR2 FQGNSA. CDR3 amino acids: CASSPGQGAHLGETQYF. CDR3 in DNA: TGCGCCAGCAGCCCCGGACAGGGGGCGCATTTAGGGGAGACCCAGTACTTC.

The V and J genes are TRBV19 and TRBJ2-7; TRBD1 is a possible D gene (5 bases). Trimming removed 5 bases from V and 2 bases from J, with 7 bases in between. There are 12 residues in the CDR3. Per germline, CDR1 LNHDA and CDR2 SQIVND (reference sequence). The CDR3 loop is CASSWGTYEQYF. Here the CDR3 DNA reads TGTGCCAGTAGTTGGGGCACCTACGAGCAGTACTTC. Supplemented by reference TRBV19 and TRBJ2-7, the full variable domain reads DGGITQSPKYLFRKEGQNVTLSCEQNLNHDAMYWYRQDPGQGLRLIYYSQIVNDFQKGDIAEGYSVSREKKESFPLTVTSAQKNPTAFYLCASSWGTYEQYFGPGTRLTVT.

This clonotype was seen more than once but under ten times. CDR3 sequence reads: CASTIRDSTYEQYF. CDR3 in DNA: TGTGCCAGCACCATCCGGGACTCGACTTACGAGCAGTACTTC. This sequence joins TRBV7-8 and TRBJ2-7, with a weak D call TRBD2 (6 bases). V was clipped by 7 bases and J by 4 bases, with 17 bases between them. The CDR3 is 14 amino acids. CDR1 is SGHVS and CDR2 is FQNEAQ in the germline V gene.

The rearrangement uses TRBV15 and TRBJ1-2, with D hard to call. The V gene lost 5 bases and the J gene lost 4 bases, with 8 bases spanning the gap. This CDR3 has 12 amino acids. CDR1 and CDR2 from the germline V gene are LNHNV and YYDKDF (reference sequence). CDR3 loop: CATSGTTYGYTF. Written as DNA, the CDR3 is TGTGCCACCAGCGGCACGACCTATGGCTACACCTTC.

About this clonotype: One end of the junction does not line up with germline, which may come from a read error. The J gene is TRBJ2-5, the V gene TRBV7-9; 7 bases line up with TRBD1. The CDR3 has 15 amino acids. Germline CDR1 and CDR2: SEHNR and FQNEAQ (reference sequence). The CDR3 DNA is TGTGCCAGCAGCCAGACAGGGCTGGGGAAAGAGGCCCAGTACTTC. Translated, it gives CASSQTGLGKEAQYF.

V and J are TRBV29-1 and TRBJ2-5; the D gene is possibly TRBD2 (6 bases). Germline assignment: CDR1 SQVTM and CDR2 ANQGSEA. This CDR3 contains 13 residues. The V gene lost 3 bases and the J gene lost 2 bases, with 10 bases spanning the gap. The CDR3 protein is CSVEVRDQETQYF. In DNA, the CDR3 is TGCAGCGTTGAGGTGCGGGATCAAGAGACCCAGTACTTC.

This clonotype was recorded at least ten times. The gene calls are TRBV29-1 and TRBJ2-6, with 8 bases aligning to TRBD1. V was pared by 6 bases and J by 0 bases, with 10 bases of the junction left unmatched. This CDR3 is built from 17 residues. CDR1 is SQVTM, CDR2 ANQGSEA, per germline. CDR3 in amino acids: CSVGQGFSPSGANVLTF. CDR3 sequence (DNA): TGCAGCGTCGGACAGGGTTTTTCCCCCTCTGGGGCCAACGTCCTGACTTTC.

This clonotype showed up just a few times. The rearrangement joins TRBV5-1 to TRBJ2-7, with 7 bases fitting TRBD1. The CDR3 totals 15 residues. Germline V gene lookup returns CDR1 SGHRS and CDR2 YFSETQ. V lost 0 bases to trimming and J lost 5 bases; unmatched junction nucleotides: 8. The CDR3 DNA follows: TGCGCCAGCAGCTTGGAATCCACAGGGGTCCACGAGCAGTACTTC. Amino acids: CASSLESTGVHEQYF.